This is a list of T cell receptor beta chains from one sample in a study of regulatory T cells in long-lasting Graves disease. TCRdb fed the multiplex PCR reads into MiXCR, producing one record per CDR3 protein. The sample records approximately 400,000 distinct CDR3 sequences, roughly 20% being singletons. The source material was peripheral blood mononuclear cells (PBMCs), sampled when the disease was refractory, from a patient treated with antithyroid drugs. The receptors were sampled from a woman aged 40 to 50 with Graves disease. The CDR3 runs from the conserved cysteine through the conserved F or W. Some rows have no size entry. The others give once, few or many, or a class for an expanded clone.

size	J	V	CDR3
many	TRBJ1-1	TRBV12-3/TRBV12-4	CASRGDRRMNTEAFF
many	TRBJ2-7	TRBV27	CASSLRAGVPSYEQYF
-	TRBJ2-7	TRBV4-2	CASSQDYGVSYEQYF
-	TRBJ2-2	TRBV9	CASSVAEPIANTGELFF
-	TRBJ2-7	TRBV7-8	CASSPSSGEQYF
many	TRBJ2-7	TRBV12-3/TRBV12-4	CASSSPGLAGGPSKQYF
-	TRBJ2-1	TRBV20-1	CSALGGTGGEQFF
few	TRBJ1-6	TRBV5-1	CASSPSYAGISHDYLHF
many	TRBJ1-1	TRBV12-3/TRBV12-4	CASSSGLVSTEAFF
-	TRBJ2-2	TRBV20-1	CSARPPSGRAAGELFF
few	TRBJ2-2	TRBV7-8	CASSLEGQYISGELFF
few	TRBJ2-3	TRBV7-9	CASSFWTSTDTQYF
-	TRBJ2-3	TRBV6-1	CASSGKRVGEKDTQYF
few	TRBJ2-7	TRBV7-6	CASSLDLNREAEQYF
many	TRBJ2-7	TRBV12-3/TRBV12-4	CASSLGTPSYEQYF
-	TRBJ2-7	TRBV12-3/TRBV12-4	CASSPRGLGEQYF
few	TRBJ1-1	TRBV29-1	CSVEYRGKRNTEAFF
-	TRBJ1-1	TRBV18	CASSPLPQGGTEAFF
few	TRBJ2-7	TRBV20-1	CSARQGSYEQYF
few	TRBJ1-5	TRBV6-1	CASREGGVGRNQPQHF
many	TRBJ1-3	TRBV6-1	CASSEMIGPGNTIYF
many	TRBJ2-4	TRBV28	CASSLFDRAKNIQYF
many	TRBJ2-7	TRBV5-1	CASSGSGRAYEQYF
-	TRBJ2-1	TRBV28	CASSFLYNEQFF
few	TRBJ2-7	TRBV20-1	CSARARLVPHEQYF
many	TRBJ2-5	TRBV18	CASSPGLQETQYF
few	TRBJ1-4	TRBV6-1	CASSAGGGASGEKLFF
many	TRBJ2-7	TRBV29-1	CSVVGTAYEQYF
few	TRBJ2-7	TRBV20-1	CSAPGLVNEQYF
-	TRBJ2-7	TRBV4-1	CASSQVGTGDEQYF
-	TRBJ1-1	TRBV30	CAFSRDTEAFF
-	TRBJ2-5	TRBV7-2	CASSPPGLAGGGETQYF
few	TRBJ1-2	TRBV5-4	CASSERNYGYTF
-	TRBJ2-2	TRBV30	CAWNGGSVGGELFF
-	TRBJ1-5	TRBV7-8	CASSLAAYSNQPQHF
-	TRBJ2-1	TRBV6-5	CASSYAGHGYNEQFF